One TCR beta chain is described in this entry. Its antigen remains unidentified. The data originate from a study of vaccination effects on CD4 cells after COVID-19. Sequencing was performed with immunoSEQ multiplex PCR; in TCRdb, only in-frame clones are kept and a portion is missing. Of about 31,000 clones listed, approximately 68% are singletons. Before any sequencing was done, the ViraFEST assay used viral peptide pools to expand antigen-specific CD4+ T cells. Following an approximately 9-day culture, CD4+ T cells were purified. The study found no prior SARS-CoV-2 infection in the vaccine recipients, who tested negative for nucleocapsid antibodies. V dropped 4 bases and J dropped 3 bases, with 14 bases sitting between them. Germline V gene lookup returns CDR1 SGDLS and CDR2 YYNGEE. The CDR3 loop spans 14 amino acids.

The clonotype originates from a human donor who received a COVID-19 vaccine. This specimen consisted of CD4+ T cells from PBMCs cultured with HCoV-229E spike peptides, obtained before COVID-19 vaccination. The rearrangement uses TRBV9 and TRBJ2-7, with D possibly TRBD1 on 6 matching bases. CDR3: CASSPRTAYYEQYF. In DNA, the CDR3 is TGTGCCAGCAGCCCTAGGACAGCTTACTACGAGCAGTACTTC.